This TCR beta chain stems from a study of T cells in Graves' hyperthyroidism and ophthalmopathy. PBMCs stemmed from 10 ml fresh peripheral blood. Researchers took RNA transcripts and amplified the TCR beta CDR3 regions from them. First-round RT-PCR with HTBI primers amplified the TCR CDR3 region. Each CDR3 protein is one row after TCRdb ran MiXCR on the multiplex PCR reads. Seen here are around 290,000 distinct CDR3 sequences, 13% observed once, and the top ten hold 7.8%. This clonotype was recorded many times. V was cut by 7 bases and J by 7 bases, with 19 bases left in between. The V gene's germline CDR1 is MNHNS and CDR2 SASEGT. The CDR3 covers 14 residues.

The TCR originated in a woman in her thirties with Graves' hyperthyroidism that later progressed to Graves' ophthalmopathy. The sample consisted of blood. This rearrangement joins TRBV6-1 to TRBJ1-2, with D possibly matching TRBD1 (5 bases). CDR3 protein: CASTQRGSSSGYTF. Here the CDR3 DNA reads TGTGCCAGCACTCAGAGGGGCAGTTCCAGTGGCTACACCTTC.